This is a list of T cell receptor beta chains from one sample in a study of blood T cell repertoires in COVID-19. Data came from immunoSEQ multiplex PCR; TCRdb stores just in-frame clones and leaves some out. The sample has 90,000 to 150,000 clones; 65% to 90% are singletons. The specimen sequenced was peripheral blood. The receptors originated from a human donor in a cohort sampled during active COVID-19. Each CDR3 is given with its conserved first and last residue. A D gene is named only where the DNA matches it firmly. Where a row states a size, it is once, few, many or the class of an expanded clone; other rows omit it.

TGTGCCAGCAGTTCCGCCGGGACAGGGCATCAGCCCCAGCATTTT CASSSAGTGHQPQHF TRBV6-6 TRBD1 TRBJ1-5 once
TGTGCCAGCAGCCAAGCTAGCGGGATTTACAATGAGCAGTTCTTC CASSQASGIYNEQFF TRBV3-1/TRBV3-2 TRBD2 TRBJ2-1 -
TGTGCCAGCAGCCAAGCCGGACAGGGGAATGAAAAACTGTTTTTT CASSQAGQGNEKLFF TRBV3-1/TRBV3-2 TRBD1 TRBJ1-4 once
TGTGCCAGCAGCCAAACAGGGGACCGGGAGCTGTTTTTT CASSQTGDRELFF TRBV6-4 TRBD1 TRBJ2-2 -
TGCAGCGTTGTGGGGGGACAGGCCTCCTACGAGCAGTACTTC CSVVGGQASYEQYF TRBV29-1 TRBD1 TRBJ2-7 -
TGTGCCAGCAGTCTGGGACTAGCGGGGGGGCCCACAGATACGCAGTATTTT CASSLGLAGGPTDTQYF TRBV6-6 TRBD2 TRBJ2-3 few
TGTGCCAGCAGCCCCGGACACGTCCGGGAGCTGTTTTTT CASSPGHVRELFF TRBV5-8 - TRBJ2-2 -
TGTGCCAGCAGCGGTAGCGGGGCCCGCTACGAGCAGTACTTC CASSGSGARYEQYF TRBV7-6 TRBD2 TRBJ2-7 -
TGTGCCAGTAGTGGGGCCCCTTCGCTCTACAATGAGCAGTTCTTC CASSGAPSLYNEQFF TRBV19 - TRBJ2-1 -
TGCGCCTCTAGTAGCTGGGGGGGCCACACAGATACGCAGTATTTT CASSSWGGHTDTQYF TRBV5-1 - TRBJ2-3 few
TGTGCCAGCAGTGTACAGGGGGCAGGCACTGAAGCTTTCTTT CASSVQGAGTEAFF TRBV11-2 TRBD1 TRBJ1-1 -
TGCGCCAGCAGCTTGGTCGGGACAGGGATGAACACTGAAGCTTTCTTT CASSLVGTGMNTEAFF TRBV5-1 TRBD1 TRBJ1-1 -
TGTGCCAGCAGCTTAGTGAGGAACACTGAAGCTTTCTTT CASSLVRNTEAFF TRBV7-8 - TRBJ1-1 once
TGTGCCAGCAGCTTAGCGCCAGATCCGAATCAGCCCCAGCATTTT CASSLAPDPNQPQHF TRBV7-2 - TRBJ1-5 -
TGCGCCAGCAGCTTGACACAGTCAAACACCGGGGAGCTGTTTTTT CASSLTQSNTGELFF TRBV5-1 - TRBJ2-2 -
TGTGCCAGCAGCTTACAGTTTAATTCACCCCTCCACTTT CASSLQFNSPLHF TRBV11-2 - TRBJ1-6 -
TGCGCCAGCAGCGATACAAGTTGGGGGCGAGAGACCCAGTACTTC CASSDTSWGRETQYF TRBV5-1 - TRBJ2-5 once
TGTGCCAGCAGCTCGGACCCCCCCGGGGACTACAATGAGCAGTTCTTC CASSSDPPGDYNEQFF TRBV11-2 - TRBJ2-1 once
TGTGCCAGCAGCTTAGTCGGGACAGGGTCCGGAAACACCATATATTTT CASSLVGTGSGNTIYF TRBV11-2 TRBD1 TRBJ1-3 -
TGTGCCAGCAGTTTCGCTGCAGGGGGGTACGAGCAGTACTTC CASSFAAGGYEQYF TRBV28 - TRBJ2-7 many
TGTGCCAGCACCGCGAGGGGGGAGACCCAGTACTTC CASTARGETQYF TRBV7-9 - TRBJ2-5 -
TGTGCCTCCCGGCGCGGGGGAGGCAATGAGCAGTTCTTC CASRRGGGNEQFF TRBV3-1/TRBV3-2 TRBD2 TRBJ2-1 -
TGTGCCAGTAGTACTAGCGGGGGGGCGGATACGCAGTATTTT CASSTSGGADTQYF TRBV19 TRBD2 TRBJ2-3 -
TGCGCCAGCAGCCAAAGTCCCTCAATTAGCTTCGGGGAGCTGTTTTTT CASSQSPSISFGELFF TRBV4-1 - TRBJ2-2 -
TGTGCCAGCAGCTTCCAGGGGACGCAAGGGGCTAATGAAAAACTGTTTTTT CASSFQGTQGANEKLFF TRBV7-2 - TRBJ1-4 -
TGTGCCAGCAGCTTGGCCTTGGGGAGGGAGAGGAACTATGGCTACACCTTC CASSLALGRERNYGYTF TRBV5-6 - TRBJ1-2 -
TGTGCCAGCAGCGAAGAAGGGGCCAGAACTATGTTTTTTGGCTATGGCTACACCTTC CASSEEGARTMFFGYGYTF TRBV21-1 - TRBJ1-2 -
TGCGCCAGCTACCACCCCGGGACAGGAGAGGAAAAACTGTTTTTT CASYHPGTGEEKLFF TRBV10-2 TRBD1 TRBJ1-4 once
TGTGCCAGCAGTTCCAGGGCAAGCAATCAGCCCCAGCATTTT CASSSRASNQPQHF TRBV27 - TRBJ1-5 -
TGTGCCAGCAGCTCCCTCGGACTAGCGGGGGGGCCTGGGGAGACCCAGTACTTC CASSSLGLAGGPGETQYF TRBV13 TRBD2 TRBJ2-5 -
TGTGCCAGCCGCCGGACAGCGTATAACTACAACCAAGAGACCCAGTACTTC CASRRTAYNYNQETQYF TRBV2 - TRBJ2-5 -
TGTGCCAGTAGCCCGCCCCGGACAGGGATACGCGAGCAGTACTTC CASSPPRTGIREQYF TRBV19 TRBD1 TRBJ2-7 -
TGTGCCAGCTCCCAGGGGGCGGGCGATAACTATGGCTACACCTTC CASSQGAGDNYGYTF TRBV18 TRBD1 TRBJ1-2 -
TGTGCCAGCAGCCTACAGGGGCCCCACAATGAGCAGTTCTTC CASSLQGPHNEQFF TRBV5-4 TRBD1 TRBJ2-1 -
TGTGCCAGCAGCCGGGACAGTGCCTACAATGAGCAGTTCTTC CASSRDSAYNEQFF TRBV7-9 TRBD1 TRBJ2-1 few
TGTGCCAGCAGCGGTCCGGGTCTAGTCTATGGCTACACCTTC CASSGPGLVYGYTF TRBV28 - TRBJ1-2 -
TGTGCCACCGGAGACGCGGGGGGGAAAGAGACCCAGTACTTC CATGDAGGKETQYF TRBV10-3 TRBD2 TRBJ2-5 -